This is a list of T cell receptor beta chains from one sample in a study of T cells in Graves' hyperthyroidism and ophthalmopathy. TCRdb reprocessed the multiplex PCR reads via MiXCR and lists one record per CDR3 protein. The top ten clones hold over 35% of a sample with 190,000 or so distinct CDR3 sequences, 15% to 20% of them seen once. Sequencing input: blood. The receptors come from a man aged 40-49 years with Graves' hyperthyroidism. The CDR3 runs from the conserved cysteine through the conserved F or W. The order of the fields is J gene, V gene, D gene, clone size, CDR3 protein, CDR3 DNA. A D gene is named only where the DNA matches it firmly. Size is omitted from some rows. Given values are once, few, many or a class for expanded clones.

j_gene: TRBJ2-7
v_gene: TRBV7-6
d_gene: NA
abundance: many
CDR3aa: CASSPRAADEQYF
CDR3nt: TGTGCCAGCAGCCCCCGGGCAGCAGACGAGCAGTACTTC

j_gene: TRBJ2-1
v_gene: TRBV2
d_gene: NA
abundance: few
CDR3aa: CASSEARTEPSNEQFF
CDR3nt: TGTGCCAGCAGTGAAGCTAGGACAGAACCCAGCAATGAGCAGTTCTTC

j_gene: TRBJ1-4
v_gene: TRBV2
d_gene: NA
abundance: NA
CDR3aa: CASSVGPGGGEKLFF
CDR3nt: TGTGCCAGCAGTGTGGGCCCAGGAGGCGGCGAAAAACTGTTTTTT

j_gene: TRBJ2-2
v_gene: TRBV20-1
d_gene: TRBD2
abundance: few
CDR3aa: CSAIAGNTGELFF
CDR3nt: TGCAGTGCCATAGCGGGAAACACCGGGGAGCTGTTTTTT

j_gene: TRBJ1-4
v_gene: TRBV7-9
d_gene: NA
abundance: NA
CDR3aa: CASSLVVTRIGEKLFF
CDR3nt: TGTGCCAGCAGCTTAGTGGTGACCCGAATAGGTGAAAAACTGTTTTTT

j_gene: TRBJ1-2
v_gene: TRBV5-1
d_gene: NA
abundance: NA
CDR3aa: CASFLTVTNYGYTF
CDR3nt: TGCGCCAGCTTCTTGACAGTAACCAACTATGGCTACACCTTC

j_gene: TRBJ1-1
v_gene: TRBV30
d_gene: NA
abundance: many
CDR3aa: CAWSLVVTEAFF
CDR3nt: TGTGCCTGGAGTTTGGTGGTGACTGAAGCTTTCTTT

j_gene: TRBJ1-1
v_gene: TRBV5-1
d_gene: TRBD1
abundance: many
CDR3aa: CASSGQGPNTEAFF
CDR3nt: TGCGCCAGCAGCGGACAGGGGCCGAACACTGAAGCTTTCTTT

j_gene: TRBJ1-1
v_gene: TRBV2
d_gene: NA
abundance: many
CDR3aa: CASSQKGLVIANTEAFF
CDR3nt: TGTGCCAGCAGTCAGAAGGGCCTCGTCATCGCTAACACTGAAGCTTTCTTT

j_gene: TRBJ1-1
v_gene: TRBV6-5
d_gene: TRBD1
abundance: NA
CDR3aa: CASSYGDSLEAFF
CDR3nt: TGTGCCAGCAGTTACGGGGACAGCCTTGAAGCTTTCTTT

j_gene: TRBJ1-5
v_gene: TRBV10-2
d_gene: NA
abundance: NA
CDR3aa: CASSAVGGLNQPQHF
CDR3nt: TGCGCCAGCAGTGCGGTCGGAGGATTAAATCAGCCCCAGCATTTT

j_gene: TRBJ1-1
v_gene: TRBV7-9
d_gene: NA
abundance: many
CDR3aa: CASSFEGKNTEAFF
CDR3nt: TGTGCCAGCAGCTTTGAGGGGAAGAACACTGAAGCTTTCTTT

j_gene: TRBJ2-7
v_gene: TRBV7-2
d_gene: NA
abundance: many
CDR3aa: CASSRRGYEQYF
CDR3nt: TGTGCCAGCAGCAGACGCGGCTACGAGCAGTACTTC

j_gene: TRBJ1-1
v_gene: TRBV6-1
d_gene: NA
abundance: NA
CDR3aa: CASRDVGGGWTEAFF
CDR3nt: TGTGCCAGCAGGGACGTGGGGGGGGGATGGACTGAAGCTTTCTTT

j_gene: TRBJ1-6
v_gene: TRBV7-9
d_gene: NA
abundance: many
CDR3aa: CASSLRDSPLHF
CDR3nt: TGTGCCAGCAGCTTGAGGGATTCACCCCTCCACTTT

j_gene: TRBJ2-3
v_gene: TRBV20-1
d_gene: NA
abundance: many
CDR3aa: CSATKGGAADTQYF
CDR3nt: TGCAGTGCTACTAAAGGGGGGGCCGCAGATACGCAGTATTTT

j_gene: TRBJ2-7
v_gene: TRBV3-1
d_gene: TRBD1
abundance: NA
CDR3aa: CASSNRDSDSYEQYF
CDR3nt: TGTGCCAGCAGCAACCGGGACAGTGACTCCTACGAGCAGTACTTC

j_gene: TRBJ1-1
v_gene: TRBV28
d_gene: NA
abundance: NA
CDR3aa: CASSLRSGGMNTEAFF
CDR3nt: TGTGCCAGCAGTTTAAGGTCGGGGGGCATGAACACTGAAGCTTTCTTT

j_gene: TRBJ2-5
v_gene: TRBV18
d_gene: NA
abundance: many
CDR3aa: CASSPLAGEQETQYF
CDR3nt: TGTGCCAGCTCACCACTGGCCGGTGAGCAAGAGACCCAGTACTTC

j_gene: TRBJ2-3
v_gene: TRBV7-8
d_gene: TRBD2
abundance: few
CDR3aa: CASSPPPRGFTGTQYF
CDR3nt: TGTGCCAGCAGCCCCCCCCCGCGGGGGTTTACAGGTACGCAGTATTTT

j_gene: TRBJ1-1
v_gene: TRBV5-4
d_gene: NA
abundance: NA
CDR3aa: CASSLYLGAQFTEAFF
CDR3nt: TGTGCCAGCAGCTTGTATTTGGGGGCGCAGTTCACTGAAGCTTTCTTT

j_gene: TRBJ2-7
v_gene: TRBV6-1
d_gene: TRBD2
abundance: few
CDR3aa: CASIHSSGETYEQYF
CDR3nt: TGTGCCAGCATCCATTCTAGCGGGGAGACCTACGAGCAGTACTTC

j_gene: TRBJ1-6
v_gene: TRBV28
d_gene: NA
abundance: NA
CDR3aa: CASSLSGSSYNSPLHF
CDR3nt: TGTGCCAGCAGTCTCTCAGGGAGCTCCTATAATTCACCCCTCCACTTT

j_gene: TRBJ2-1
v_gene: TRBV28
d_gene: NA
abundance: many
CDR3aa: CASSYIAQSSYNEQFF
CDR3nt: TGTGCCAGCAGTTACATCGCTCAAAGCTCCTACAATGAGCAGTTCTTC

j_gene: TRBJ2-7
v_gene: TRBV28
d_gene: NA
abundance: many
CDR3aa: CASSLRGGSHYEQYF
CDR3nt: TGTGCCAGCAGTTTAAGAGGGGGTTCACACTACGAGCAGTACTTC

j_gene: TRBJ1-1
v_gene: TRBV11-3
d_gene: TRBD1
abundance: once
CDR3aa: CASSLDRAQDRATEAFF
CDR3nt: TGTGCCAGCAGCTTAGATAGGGCCCAGGACAGGGCTACTGAAGCTTTCTTT

j_gene: TRBJ1-4
v_gene: TRBV4-1
d_gene: NA
abundance: few
CDR3aa: CASSQLPGREKLFF
CDR3nt: TGCGCCAGCAGCCAATTACCGGGGAGAGAAAAACTGTTTTTT

j_gene: TRBJ2-3
v_gene: TRBV29-1
d_gene: NA
abundance: few
CDR3aa: CSVRGSLGTDTQYF
CDR3nt: TGCAGCGTGAGGGGTTCCCTAGGCACAGATACGCAGTATTTT

j_gene: TRBJ2-1
v_gene: TRBV3-1
d_gene: TRBD2
abundance: many
CDR3aa: CASSSHSAGGSYNEQFF
CDR3nt: TGTGCCAGCAGCTCGCACTCAGCGGGGGGGTCCTACAATGAGCAGTTCTTC

j_gene: TRBJ2-3
v_gene: TRBV19
d_gene: TRBD2
abundance: NA
CDR3aa: CASLDGGGAADTQYF
CDR3nt: TGTGCCAGTCTCGACGGCGGGGGGGCGGCAGATACGCAGTATTTT

j_gene: TRBJ2-1
v_gene: TRBV7-2
d_gene: NA
abundance: NA
CDR3aa: CASSNNRDNEQFF
CDR3nt: TGTGCCAGCAGCAACAACAGGGACAATGAGCAGTTCTTC

j_gene: TRBJ1-1
v_gene: TRBV5-8
d_gene: NA
abundance: few
CDR3aa: CASSFGRGEAFF
CDR3nt: TGTGCCAGCAGCTTCGGTAGGGGCGAAGCTTTCTTT

j_gene: TRBJ2-7
v_gene: TRBV20-1
d_gene: TRBD2
abundance: NA
CDR3aa: CSATEGLAGGLYEQYF
CDR3nt: TGCAGTGCTACCGAAGGACTAGCGGGGGGGCTCTACGAGCAGTACTTC

j_gene: TRBJ2-6
v_gene: TRBV4-3
d_gene: NA
abundance: few
CDR3aa: CASSPDLGSGANVLTF
CDR3nt: TGCGCCAGCAGCCCGGACCTTGGCTCTGGGGCCAACGTCCTGACTTTC

j_gene: TRBJ2-5
v_gene: TRBV5-1
d_gene: TRBD1
abundance: few
CDR3aa: CASSLTGGYQETQYF
CDR3nt: TGCGCCAGCAGCTTGACAGGGGGGTACCAAGAGACCCAGTACTTC